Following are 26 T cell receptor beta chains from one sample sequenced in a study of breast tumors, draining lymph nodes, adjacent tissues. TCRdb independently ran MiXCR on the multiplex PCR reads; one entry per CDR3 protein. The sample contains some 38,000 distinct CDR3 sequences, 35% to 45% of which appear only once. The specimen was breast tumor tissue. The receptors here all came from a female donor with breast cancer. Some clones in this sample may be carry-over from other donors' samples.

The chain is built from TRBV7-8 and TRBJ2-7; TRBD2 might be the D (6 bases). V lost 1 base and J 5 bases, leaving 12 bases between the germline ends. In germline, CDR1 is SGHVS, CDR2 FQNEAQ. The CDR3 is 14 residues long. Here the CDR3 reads CASSLGTTFNEQYF. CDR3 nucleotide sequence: TGTGCCAGCAGCTTAGGGACTACCTTCAACGAGCAGTACTTC.

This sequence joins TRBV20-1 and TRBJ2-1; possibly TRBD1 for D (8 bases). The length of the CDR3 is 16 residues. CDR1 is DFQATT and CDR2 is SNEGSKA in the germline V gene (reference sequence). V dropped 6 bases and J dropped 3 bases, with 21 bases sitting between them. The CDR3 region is CSASTQGGEGYNEQFF. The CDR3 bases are TGCAGTGCCTCAACACAGGGGGGGGAGGGCTACAATGAGCAGTTCTTC.

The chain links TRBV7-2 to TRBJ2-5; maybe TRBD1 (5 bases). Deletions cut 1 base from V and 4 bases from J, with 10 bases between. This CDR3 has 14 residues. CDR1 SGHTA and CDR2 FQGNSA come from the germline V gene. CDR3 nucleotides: TGTGCCAGCAGCTTAGTGAGGCAGGGAGAGACCCAGTACTTC. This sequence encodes CASSLVRQGETQYF.

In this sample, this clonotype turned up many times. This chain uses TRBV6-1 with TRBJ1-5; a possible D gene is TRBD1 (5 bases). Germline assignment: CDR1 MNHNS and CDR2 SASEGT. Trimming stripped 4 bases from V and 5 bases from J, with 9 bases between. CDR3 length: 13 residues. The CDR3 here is CASSVGGDQPQHF. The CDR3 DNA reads TGTGCCAGCAGTGTGGGGGGAGATCAGCCCCAGCATTTT.

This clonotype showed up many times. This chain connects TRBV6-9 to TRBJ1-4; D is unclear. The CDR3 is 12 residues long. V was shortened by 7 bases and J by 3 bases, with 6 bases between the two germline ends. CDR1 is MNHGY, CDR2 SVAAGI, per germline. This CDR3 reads CASMSPNEKLFF. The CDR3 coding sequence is TGTGCCAGCATGTCCCCTAATGAAAAACTGTTTTTT.

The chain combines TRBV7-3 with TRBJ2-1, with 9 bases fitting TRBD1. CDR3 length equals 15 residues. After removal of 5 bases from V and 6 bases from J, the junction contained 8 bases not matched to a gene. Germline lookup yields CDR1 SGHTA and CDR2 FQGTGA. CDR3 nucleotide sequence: TGTGCCAGCAGCCCCGGGACAGGGTCCCCCAATGAGCAGTTCTTC. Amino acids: CASSPGTGSPNEQFF. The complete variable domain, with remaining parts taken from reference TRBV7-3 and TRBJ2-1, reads GAGVSQTPSNKVTEKGKYVELRCDPISGHTALYWYRQSLGQGPEFLIYFQGTGAADDSGLPNDRFFAVRPEGSVSTLKIQRTERGDSAVYLCASSPGTGSPNEQFFGPGTRLTVL.

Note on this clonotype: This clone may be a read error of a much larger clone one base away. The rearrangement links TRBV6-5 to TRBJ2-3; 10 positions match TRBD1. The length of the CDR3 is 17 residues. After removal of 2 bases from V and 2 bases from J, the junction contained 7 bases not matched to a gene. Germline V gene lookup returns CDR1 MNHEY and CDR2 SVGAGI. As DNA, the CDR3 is TGTGCCAGCAGTTACCGTGGACAGGGGGTGGTCACAGATACGCAGTATTTT. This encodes CASSYRGQGVVTDTQYF.

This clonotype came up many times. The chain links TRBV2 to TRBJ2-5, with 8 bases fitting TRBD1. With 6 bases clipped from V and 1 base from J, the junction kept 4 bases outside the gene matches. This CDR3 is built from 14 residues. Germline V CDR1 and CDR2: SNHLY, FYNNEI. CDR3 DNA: TGTGCCAGCAGGGGAACAGGGGGCCAAGAGACCCAGTACTTC. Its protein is CASRGTGGQETQYF.

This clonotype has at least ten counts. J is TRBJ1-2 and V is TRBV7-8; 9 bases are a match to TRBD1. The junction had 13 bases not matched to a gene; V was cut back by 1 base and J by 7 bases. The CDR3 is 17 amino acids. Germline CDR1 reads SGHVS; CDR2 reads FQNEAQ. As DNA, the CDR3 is TGTGCCAGCAGCTTAGGATCTACCGGGACAGGGTCAAGTGGCTACACCTTC. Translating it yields CASSLGSTGTGSSGYTF.

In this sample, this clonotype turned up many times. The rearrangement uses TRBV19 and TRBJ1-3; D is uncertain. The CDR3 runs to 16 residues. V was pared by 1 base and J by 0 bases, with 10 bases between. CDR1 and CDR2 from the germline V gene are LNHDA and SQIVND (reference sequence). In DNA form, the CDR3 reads TGTGCCAGTAGTATAGGGGCTTATCCCTCTGGAAACACCATATATTTT. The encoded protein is CASSIGAYPSGNTIYF. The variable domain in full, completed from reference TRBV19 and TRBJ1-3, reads DGGITQSPKYLFRKEGQNVTLSCEQNLNHDAMYWYRQDPGQGLRLIYYSQIVNDFQKGDIAEGYSVSREKKESFPLTVTSAQKNPTAFYLCASSIGAYPSGNTIYFGEGSWLTVV.

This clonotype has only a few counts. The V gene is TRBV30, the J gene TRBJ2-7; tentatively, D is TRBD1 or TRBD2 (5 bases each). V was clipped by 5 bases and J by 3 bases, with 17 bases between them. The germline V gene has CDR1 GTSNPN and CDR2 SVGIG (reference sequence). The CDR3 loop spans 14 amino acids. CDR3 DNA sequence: TGTGCCTGGGAACGGGACGGCCTTTTCTACGAGCAGTACTTC. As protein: CAWERDGLFYEQYF.

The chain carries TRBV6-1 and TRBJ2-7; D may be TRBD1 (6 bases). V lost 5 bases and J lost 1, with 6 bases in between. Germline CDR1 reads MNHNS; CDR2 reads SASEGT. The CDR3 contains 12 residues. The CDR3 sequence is CASSTGSYEQYF. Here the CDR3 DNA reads TGTGCCAGCAGTACAGGGTCCTACGAGCAGTACTTC.

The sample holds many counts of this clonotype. CDR3 sequence (DNA): TGTGCCAGCAGTTACTCGAGGCTTCAGCCCCAGCATTTT. Translating gives CASSYSRLQPQHF. This rearrangement joins TRBV6-2 or TRBV6-3 to TRBJ1-5, with D hard to call. The CDR3 consists of 13 residues. In germline, CDR1 is MNHEY, CDR2 SVGEGT. The V end lost 0 bases, the J end lost 6 bases, and 6 bases lay between the germline ends.

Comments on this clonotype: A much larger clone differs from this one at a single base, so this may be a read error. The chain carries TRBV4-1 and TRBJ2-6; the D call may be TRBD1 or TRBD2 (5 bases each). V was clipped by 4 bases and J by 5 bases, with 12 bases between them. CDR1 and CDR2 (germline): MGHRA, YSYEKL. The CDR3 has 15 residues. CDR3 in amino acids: CASSLGTFRANVLTF. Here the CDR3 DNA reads TGCGCCAGCAGCCTTGGGACCTTTAGGGCCAACGTCCTGACTTTC.

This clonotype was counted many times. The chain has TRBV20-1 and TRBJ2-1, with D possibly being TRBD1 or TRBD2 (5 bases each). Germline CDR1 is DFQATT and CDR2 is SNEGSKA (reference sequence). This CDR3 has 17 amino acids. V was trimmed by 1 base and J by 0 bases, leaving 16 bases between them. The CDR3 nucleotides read TGCAGTGCTAGAGTTGTAGTTCGGGGCAGCTCCTACAATGAGCAGTTCTTC. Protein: CSARVVVRGSSYNEQFF.

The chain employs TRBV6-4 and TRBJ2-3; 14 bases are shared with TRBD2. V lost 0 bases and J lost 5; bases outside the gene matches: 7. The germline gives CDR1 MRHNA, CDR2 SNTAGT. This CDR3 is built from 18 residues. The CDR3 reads CASSDSTSGRGRGDTQYF. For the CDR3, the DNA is TGTGCCAGCAGTGACTCGACTAGCGGGAGGGGCAGGGGAGATACGCAGTATTTT.

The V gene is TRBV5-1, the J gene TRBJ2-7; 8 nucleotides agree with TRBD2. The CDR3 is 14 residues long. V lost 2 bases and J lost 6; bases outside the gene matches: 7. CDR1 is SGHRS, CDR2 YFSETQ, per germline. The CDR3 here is CASSFTGGPGEQYF. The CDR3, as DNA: TGCGCCAGCAGCTTCACGGGAGGGCCCGGCGAGCAGTACTTC. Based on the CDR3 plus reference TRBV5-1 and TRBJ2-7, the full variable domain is KAGVTQTPRYLIKTRGQQVTLSCSPISGHRSVSWYQQTPGQGLQFLFEYFSETQRNKGNFPGRFSGRQFSNSRSEMNVSTLELGDSALYLCASSFTGGPGEQYFGPGTRLTVT.

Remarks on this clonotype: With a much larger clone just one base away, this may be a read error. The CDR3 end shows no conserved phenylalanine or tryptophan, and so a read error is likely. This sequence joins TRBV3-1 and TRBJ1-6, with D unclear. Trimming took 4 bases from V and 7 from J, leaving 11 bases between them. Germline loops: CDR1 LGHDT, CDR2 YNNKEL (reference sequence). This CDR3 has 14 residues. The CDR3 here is CASSPRAVNSPLHL. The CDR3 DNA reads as TGTGCCAGCAGCCCGCGGGCGGTGAATTCACCCCTCCACCTT.

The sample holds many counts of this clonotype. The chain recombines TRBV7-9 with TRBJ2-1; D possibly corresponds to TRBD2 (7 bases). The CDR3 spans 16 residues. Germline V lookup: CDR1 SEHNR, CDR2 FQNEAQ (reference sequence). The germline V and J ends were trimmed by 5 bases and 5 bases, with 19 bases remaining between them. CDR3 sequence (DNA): TGTGCCAGCAGCCCAAGGGGGGGAGGGTCTGACAATGAGCAGTTCTTC. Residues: CASSPRGGGSDNEQFF.

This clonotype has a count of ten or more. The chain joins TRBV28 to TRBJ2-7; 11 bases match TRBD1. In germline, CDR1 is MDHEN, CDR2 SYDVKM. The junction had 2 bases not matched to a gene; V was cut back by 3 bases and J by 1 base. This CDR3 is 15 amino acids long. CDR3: CASSLDRGRSYEQYF. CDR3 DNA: TGTGCCAGCAGTTTGGACAGGGGGCGTTCCTACGAGCAGTACTTC.

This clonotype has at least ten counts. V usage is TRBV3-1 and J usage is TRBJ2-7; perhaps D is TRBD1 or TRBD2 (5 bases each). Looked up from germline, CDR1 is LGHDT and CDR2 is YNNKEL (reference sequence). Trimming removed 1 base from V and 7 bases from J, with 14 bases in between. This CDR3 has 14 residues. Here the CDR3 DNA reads TGTGCCAGCAGCCAAGCGGGACCCGGCCTGGAGCAGTACTTC. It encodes CASSQAGPGLEQYF.

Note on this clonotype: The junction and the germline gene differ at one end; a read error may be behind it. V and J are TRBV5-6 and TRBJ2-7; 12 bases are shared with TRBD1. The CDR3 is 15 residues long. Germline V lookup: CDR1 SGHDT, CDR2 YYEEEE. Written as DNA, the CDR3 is TGTGCCAGCAGCTTACCGGGACAGGGGGCGTGCGAGAAGTACTTC. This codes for CASSLPGQGACEKYF.

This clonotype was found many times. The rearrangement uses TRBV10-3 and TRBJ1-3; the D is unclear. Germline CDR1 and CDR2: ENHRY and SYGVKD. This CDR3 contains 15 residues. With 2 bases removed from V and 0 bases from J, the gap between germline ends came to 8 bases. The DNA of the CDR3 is TGTGCCATCAGTGAGGGGCCCACCTCTGGAAACACCATATATTTT. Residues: CAISEGPTSGNTIYF.

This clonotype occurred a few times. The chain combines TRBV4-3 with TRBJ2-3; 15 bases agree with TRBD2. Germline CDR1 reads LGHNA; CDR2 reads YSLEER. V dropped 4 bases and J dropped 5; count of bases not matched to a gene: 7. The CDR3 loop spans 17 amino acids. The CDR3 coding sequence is TGCGCCAGCAGCCCCGGGACTAGCGGGAGGAGTAGAGATACGCAGTATTTT. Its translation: CASSPGTSGRSRDTQYF.

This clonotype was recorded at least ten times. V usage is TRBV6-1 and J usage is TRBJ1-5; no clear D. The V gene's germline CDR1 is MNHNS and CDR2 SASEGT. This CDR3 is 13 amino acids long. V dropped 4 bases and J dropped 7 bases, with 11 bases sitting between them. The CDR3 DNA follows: TGTGCCAGCAGTGCGGACTGGGAGCAGCCCCAGCATTTT. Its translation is CASSADWEQPQHF.

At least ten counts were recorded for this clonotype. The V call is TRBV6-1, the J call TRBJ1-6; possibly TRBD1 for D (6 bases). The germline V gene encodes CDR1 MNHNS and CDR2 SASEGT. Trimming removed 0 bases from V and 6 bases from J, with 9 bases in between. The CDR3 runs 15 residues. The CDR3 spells CASSEAGTSNSPLHF. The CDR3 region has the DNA TGTGCCAGCAGTGAAGCTGGGACATCTAATTCACCCCTCCACTTT.